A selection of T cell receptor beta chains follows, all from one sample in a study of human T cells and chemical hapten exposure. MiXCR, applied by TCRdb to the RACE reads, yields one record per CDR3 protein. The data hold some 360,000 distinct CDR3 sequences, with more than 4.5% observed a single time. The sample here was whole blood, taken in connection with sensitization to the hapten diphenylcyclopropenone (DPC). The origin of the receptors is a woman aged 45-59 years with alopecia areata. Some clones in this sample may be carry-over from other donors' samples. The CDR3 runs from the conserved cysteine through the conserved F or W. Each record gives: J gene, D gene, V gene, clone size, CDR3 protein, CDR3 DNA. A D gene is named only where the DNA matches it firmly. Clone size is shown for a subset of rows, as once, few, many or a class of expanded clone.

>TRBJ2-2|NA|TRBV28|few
CASSFILSGELFF
TGTGCCAGCAGTTTCATCCTTTCCGGGGAGCTGTTTTTT
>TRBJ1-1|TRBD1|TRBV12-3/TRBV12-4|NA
CASRPKGGRGEAFF
TGTGCCAGCAGGCCAAAAGGGGGCAGAGGTGAAGCTTTCTTT
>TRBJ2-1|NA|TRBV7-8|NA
CASSLTPLGKQFF
TGTGCCAGCAGCTTAACTCCTCTGGGGAAGCAGTTCTTC
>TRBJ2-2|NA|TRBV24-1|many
CATAGGSNTGELFF
TGTGCCACCGCAGGGGGGTCGAACACCGGGGAGCTGTTTTTT
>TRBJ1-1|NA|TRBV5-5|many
CASSLVVRANTEAFF
TGTGCCAGCAGCTTGGTTGTCAGGGCTAACACTGAAGCTTTCTTT
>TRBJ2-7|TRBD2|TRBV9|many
CASSATSVKTYEQYF
TGTGCCAGCAGCGCTACTAGCGTCAAAACCTACGAGCAGTACTTC
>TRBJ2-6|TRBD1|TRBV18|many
CASSPPGTGALPSGANVLTF
TGTGCCAGCTCACCTCCCGGGACAGGGGCGCTTCCTTCTGGGGCCAACGTCCTGACTTTC
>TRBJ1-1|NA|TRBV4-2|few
CASSQELRGATEAFF
TGTGCCAGCAGCCAAGAATTACGGGGGGCCACTGAAGCTTTCTTT
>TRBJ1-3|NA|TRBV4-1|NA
CASSPWEGAGNTIYF
TGCGCCAGCAGCCCTTGGGAGGGAGCTGGAAACACCATATATTTT
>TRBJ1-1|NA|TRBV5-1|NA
CASSWGQMNTEAFF
TGCGCCAGCAGCTGGGGTCAAATGAACACTGAAGCTTTCTTT
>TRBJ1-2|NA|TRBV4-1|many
CASSQEVGVDYGYTF
TGCGCCAGCAGCCAAGAGGTAGGGGTGGACTATGGCTACACCTTC
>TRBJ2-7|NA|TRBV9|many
CASSVEGTRISYEQYF
TGTGCCAGCAGCGTTGAGGGGACTCGAATTTCCTACGAGCAGTACTTC
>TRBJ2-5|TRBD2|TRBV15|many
CATSRAPSGEETQYF
TGTGCCACCAGCAGAGCACCTAGCGGGGAAGAGACCCAGTACTTC
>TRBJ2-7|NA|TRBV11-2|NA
CASSQGGSSSYEQYF
TGTGCCAGCAGCCAAGGAGGATCAAGCTCCTACGAGCAGTACTTC
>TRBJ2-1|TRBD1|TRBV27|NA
CASSFRGRAYNEQFF
TGTGCCAGCAGTTTTAGGGGGCGGGCCTACAATGAGCAGTTCTTC
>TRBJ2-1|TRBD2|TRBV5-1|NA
CASSLGLAGGALTEQFF
TGCGCCAGCAGCCTCGGACTAGCGGGGGGCGCCCTTACTGAGCAGTTCTTC
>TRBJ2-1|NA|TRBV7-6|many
CASSLGGGRYNEQFF
TGTGCCAGCAGCTTAGGAGGGGGACGCTACAATGAGCAGTTCTTC
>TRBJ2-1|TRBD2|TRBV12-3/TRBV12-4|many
CASSSGLAEQFF
TGTGCCAGCAGTTCGGGACTAGCGGAGCAGTTCTTC
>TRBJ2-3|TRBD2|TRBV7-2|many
CASSLGLAGGWTDTQYF
TGTGCCAGCAGCTTAGGACTAGCGGGAGGGTGGACAGATACGCAGTATTTT
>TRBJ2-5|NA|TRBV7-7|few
CASSSRGQTTQYF
TGTGCCAGCAGCTCACGGGGGCAAACGACCCAGTACTTC
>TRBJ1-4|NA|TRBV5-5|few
CASSSSGTLATNEKLFF
TGTGCCAGCAGCTCCTCCGGGACACTTGCAACTAATGAAAAACTGTTTTTT
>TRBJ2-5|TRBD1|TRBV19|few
CASSTGGALETQYF
TGTGCCAGTAGTACAGGGGGCGCGTTAGAGACCCAGTACTTC
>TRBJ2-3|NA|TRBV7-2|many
CASSFTASTDTQYF
TGTGCCAGCAGCTTTACAGCTAGCACAGATACGCAGTATTTT
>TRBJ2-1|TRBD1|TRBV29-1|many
CSVERGQETSEQFF
TGCAGCGTTGAAAGGGGACAGGAGACGAGTGAGCAGTTCTTC
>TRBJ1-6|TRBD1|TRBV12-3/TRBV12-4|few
CASRFQGTGFRDNSPLHF
TGTGCCAGCAGGTTCCAGGGGACAGGCTTTCGTGATAATTCACCCCTCCACTTT
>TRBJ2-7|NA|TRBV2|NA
CASSFGQAGEQYF
TGTGCCAGCAGCTTCGGACAGGCGGGGGAGCAGTACTTC
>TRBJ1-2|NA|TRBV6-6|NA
CASSHRSGSLFNYGYTF
TGTGCCAGCAGTCATCGGTCAGGGAGCCTCTTCAACTATGGCTACACCTTC
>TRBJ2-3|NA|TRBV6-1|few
CASSEAWGPDTQYF
TGTGCCAGCAGTGAAGCTTGGGGGCCAGATACGCAGTATTTT
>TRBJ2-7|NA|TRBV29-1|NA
CSVSRNYEQYF
TGCAGCGTTTCCAGGAACTACGAGCAGTACTTC
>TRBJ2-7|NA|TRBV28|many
CASSLPDSYEQYF
TGTGCCAGCAGTTTACCGGACTCCTACGAGCAGTACTTC
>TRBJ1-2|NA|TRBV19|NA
CASTPLPGSGGYTF
TGTGCCAGTACCCCCCTCCCTGGATCAGGTGGCTACACCTTC
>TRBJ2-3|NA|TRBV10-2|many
CASSSIWDTQYF
TGCGCCAGCAGTTCCATCTGGGATACGCAGTATTTT
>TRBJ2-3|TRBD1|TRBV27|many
CASSLIDRADTQYF
TGTGCCAGCAGTTTGATCGACAGGGCAGATACGCAGTATTTT
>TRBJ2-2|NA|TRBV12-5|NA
CASGFSGLNTGELFF
TGTGCTAGTGGTTTCTCGGGACTGAACACCGGGGAGCTGTTTTTT
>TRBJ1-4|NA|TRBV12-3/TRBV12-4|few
CASSSGQGPGEKLFF
TGTGCCAGCAGTTCAGGTCAGGGGCCGGGAGAAAAACTGTTTTTT
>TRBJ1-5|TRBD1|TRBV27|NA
CASSNRGLNQPQHF
TGTGCCAGCAGTAACAGGGGTCTTAATCAGCCCCAGCATTTT
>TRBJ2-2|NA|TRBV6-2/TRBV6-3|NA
CASSYAGGPNTGELFF
TGTGCCAGCAGTTACGCCGGGGGCCCAAACACCGGGGAGCTGTTTTTT
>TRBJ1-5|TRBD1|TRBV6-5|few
CASSPWTGLGNQPQHF
TGTGCCAGCAGCCCCTGGACAGGGTTAGGCAATCAGCCCCAGCATTTT
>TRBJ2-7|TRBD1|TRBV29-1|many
CSGRDSPYEQYF
TGCAGCGGTCGGGACAGTCCCTACGAGCAGTACTTC
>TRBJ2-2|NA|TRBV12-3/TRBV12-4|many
CASSLPPPRVTGELFF
TGTGCCAGCAGTTTGCCCCCTCCCAGGGTCACCGGGGAGCTGTTTTTT
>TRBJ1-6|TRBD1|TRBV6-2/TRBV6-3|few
CASSYRGLNSPLHF
TGTGCCAGCAGTTACAGGGGGCTGAATTCACCCCTCCACTTT
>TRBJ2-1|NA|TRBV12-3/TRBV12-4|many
CASSLLGVNEQFF
TGTGCCAGCAGTTTGCTCGGGGTCAATGAGCAGTTCTTC
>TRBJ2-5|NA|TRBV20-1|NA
CSARGTAQETQYF
TGCAGTGCTAGAGGTACTGCTCAAGAGACCCAGTACTTC
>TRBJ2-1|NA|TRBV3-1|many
CASSHSTSLGYYNEQFF
TGTGCCAGCAGCCACTCCACCAGCCTAGGATACTACAATGAGCAGTTCTTC
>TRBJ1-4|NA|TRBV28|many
CASSLGFNEKLFF
TGTGCCAGCAGTTTGGGGTTTAATGAAAAACTGTTTTTT
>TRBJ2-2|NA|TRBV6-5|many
CASSYSLLARSTGELFF
TGTGCCAGCAGTTACAGTCTCTTGGCACGGAGCACCGGGGAGCTGTTTTTT
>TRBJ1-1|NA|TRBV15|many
CATSRDLGAGTEAFF
TGTGCCACCAGCAGAGATCTGGGGGCTGGGACTGAAGCTTTCTTT
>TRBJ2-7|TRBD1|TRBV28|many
CASSTQQGATSSYEQYF
TGTGCCAGCAGCACTCAACAGGGGGCTACTTCATCCTACGAGCAGTACTTC
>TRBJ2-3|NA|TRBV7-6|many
CASSPVRVDTQYF
TGTGCCAGCAGCCCTGTAAGGGTAGATACGCAGTATTTT
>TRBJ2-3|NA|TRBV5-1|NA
CASSLATGGPDTQYF
TGCGCCAGCAGCTTGGCAACCGGAGGGCCAGATACGCAGTATTTT
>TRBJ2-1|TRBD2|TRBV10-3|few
CAISETWTSGGESSYNEQFF
TGTGCCATCAGTGAGACTTGGACTAGCGGGGGGGAGAGCTCCTACAATGAGCAGTTCTTC
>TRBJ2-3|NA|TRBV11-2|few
CASSLSGFADTQYF
TGTGCCAGCAGCTTGTCGGGTTTTGCAGATACGCAGTATTTT
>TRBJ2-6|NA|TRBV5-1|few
CASSRWAGSGANVLTF
TGCGCCAGCAGCCGCTGGGCCGGCTCTGGGGCCAACGTCCTGACTTTC